Below, one T cell receptor (beta chain) is given with its context. Its antigen is undetermined. The V gene end was trimmed by 4 bases and the J gene end by 0 bases; junction bases not matched to a gene: 5. The length of the CDR3 is 17 residues. Germline V CDR1 and CDR2: SGHNT, YYREEE (reference sequence). Amplification used 60 Vbeta primers and 13 Jbeta primers. Clones were sequenced by immunoSEQ multiplex PCR, and TCRdb holds only the in-frame ones, with some missing. The sample includes some 130,000 clones, approximately 79% of them seen just once. The sample belongs to a study of cytomegalovirus exposure and HLA in healthy donors. Regarding the study as a whole: A later analysis reported that several of the most significant clusters appeared to be linked to common viral pathogens, among them Epstein-Barr virus. The authors excluded some V segments, including TRBV6-2 and TRBV6-3, as indistinguishable. A later analysis found most CMV-associated TCR beta chains apparently HLA-restricted. Later on, a genetic analysis was performed. It linked a missense variant in DCLRE1C with V- and J-gene trimming of TCR beta.

The origin of this receptor is a man aged 40-50 years in good health and CMV-seropositive. The chain joins TRBV5-4 to TRBJ2-7; TRBD2 aligns across 15 bases. Input material: PBMCs. The CDR3 sequence: CASSPGLAGGVSYEQYF. In DNA, the CDR3 is TGTGCCAGCAGCCCCGGACTAGCGGGAGGGGTCTCCTACGAGCAGTACTTC. The variable domain in full, completed from reference TRBV5-4 and TRBJ2-7, reads ETGVTQSPTHLIKTRGQQVTLRCSSQSGHNTVSWYQQALGQGPQFIFQYYREEENGRGNFPPRFSGLQFPNYSSELNVNALELDDSALYLCASSPGLAGGVSYEQYFGPGTRLTVT.